The T cell receptor beta chain described here comes from a study of post-analysis software for immune sequencing data (dated by TCRdb to the mid-2010s). For context, the study as a whole: Relapsing-remitting, secondary progressive and progressive-relapsing multiple sclerosis were recorded as disease courses, and subtype annotation was lacking for some patients. A subset of samples was prepared in parallel using single-end sample barcoding, then pooled and co-amplified after Illumina adapter ligation. The multiple sclerosis patient repertoires were compared with some twelve previously published healthy control repertoires from donors aged about 6 to 26 years.

The V and J ends are trimmed by 0 bases and 0 bases, leaving 16 bases between them. As encoded in the germline V gene, CDR1 is SGHDT while CDR2 is YYEEEE. Reading from cysteine to phenylalanine, the CDR3 counts 18 amino acids. The CDR3 DNA has 54 bases and is translated from base 1. The library was produced with PCR. TCRdb records Illumina HiSeq 2500 as the sequencer. Unique molecular identifiers were incorporated into TCR beta cDNA libraries to reduce PCR and sequencing biases. Per 1 to 10 million input T cells, 500,000 or so cDNA molecules were obtained, such that each molecule approximated one T cell. The patient libraries were prepared and sequenced with the same protocol used for the earlier healthy control dataset. Samples belonging to the same batch were prepared together, multiplexed and sequenced on a shared HiSeq lane. As for the authors' bioinformatics: MIGEC was used to process the raw barcoded reads, and molecular identifier groups with only a single read were discarded before consensus assembly and CDR3 extraction. VDJtools was used for post-analysis of the clonotype tables, and diversity was normalized by down-sampling every dataset to the size of the smallest sample. Repertoire overlap clustering matched CDR3 amino acid but not nucleotide sequences to correct batch-related cross-sample contamination. TCRdb reran the public reads through fastp at Q25 and MiXCR, keeping productive beta chains. Rows with one shared CDR3 protein collapse into an entry with the most common genes and DNA. These V and J calls are TCRdb output, not the study's own analysis. Present in this sample are 650,000 to 850,000 distinct CDR3 sequences, 53% of which were seen just once. 4% to 5.5% of the sample rests with the top ten.

Broad study findings and their caveats: Direct clustering with F measure showed strong co-clustering of samples prepared in the same batch, prompting a batch-effect correction. Patients showed significantly higher frequencies than controls for about 5 TRBV segments, among them TRBV5-6, TRBV5-1 and TRBV20-1. The control group was slightly older than the multiple sclerosis patient group. Normalized Chao1 diversity was significantly lower in multiple sclerosis patients than controls, suggesting substantial peripheral T-cell clonal expansion.

To demonstrate the VDJtools post-analysis software, the study profiled TCR beta repertoires from the peripheral blood of about a dozen young patients with multiple sclerosis. The patients with multiple sclerosis were children and adolescents between about 6 and 16 years of age. Of note for this clonotype: Its antigen is unknown. Per-base qualities were not stored, and no clone one base away is much larger.

Here the chain combines TRBV5-6 and TRBJ1-5; matching of 5 bases hints at TRBD1 as the D gene. The sequenced material came from blood. This clonotype was sampled from a girl under 18 with multiple sclerosis. This receptor has the CDR3 CASSLGREAPHSNQPQHF. The DNA sequence reads TGTGCCAGCAGCTTGGGCAGGGAAGCGCCCCATAGCAATCAGCCCCAGCATTTT.